Below, 32 T cell receptor beta chains from the same sample are listed, as sequenced in a study of T-cell memory formation after mild COVID-19. One entry per CDR3 protein results from TCRdb running MiXCR on the 5' RACE reads. Here the sample spans 250,000 to 350,000 distinct CDR3 sequences, roughly 15% being singletons. Sequencing input: PBMCs or a T cell subset sorted from them (not recorded which). These receptors originate from a man between 18 and 35 years old who had mild COVID-19 (a few samples of this study predate the infection). Cell type and time point are not known.

The gene calls are TRBV7-9 and TRBJ2-1; 7 bases are a match to TRBD2. Germline V CDR1 and CDR2: SEHNR, FQNEAQ (reference sequence). Germline trimming cut 3 bases from V and 7 bases from J; bases unmatched to any gene: 9. The CDR3 runs 15 residues. The CDR3 loop is CASSFTSAVGNEQFF. The CDR3 nucleotides are TGTGCCAGCAGCTTCACTAGCGCCGTGGGGAATGAGCAGTTCTTC.

The chain joins TRBV27 to TRBJ1-5, with a possible D match to TRBD1 (5 bases). There are 14 residues in the CDR3. Germline CDR1 and CDR2: MNHEY and SMNVEV (reference sequence). The V end lost 5 bases, the J end lost 8 bases, and 16 bases lay between the germline ends. CDR3 loop: CASSPRRGPEPQHF. CDR3 coding DNA: TGTGCCAGCAGTCCTCGCCGGGGACCCGAGCCCCAGCATTTT.

This clonotype was counted a few times. This sequence joins TRBV12-3 or TRBV12-4 and TRBJ2-2, with D maybe TRBD2 (7 bases). The CDR3 is 17 residues long. Deletions cut 5 bases from V and 9 bases from J, with 25 bases between. The CDR3 DNA reads as TGTGCCAGCAGTCTGGGGGCGGGGGAAACCCGATTTAGGGAGCTGTTTTTT. Its protein product is CASSLGAGETRFRELFF.

This clonotype was detected a few times. This rearrangement joins TRBV11-2 to TRBJ2-1; D gene ambiguous. Germline CDR1 is SGHAT and CDR2 is FQNNGV. The V end was cut by 5 bases, the J end by 4 bases, with 15 bases between. There are 15 residues in the CDR3. This CDR3 reads CASSRAATRYNEQFF. The CDR3 nucleotides are TGTGCCAGCAGCAGGGCTGCAACCCGATACAATGAGCAGTTCTTC.

This clonotype was picked up many times. The chain is built from TRBV7-9 and TRBJ2-7; D unclear. With 5 bases removed from V and 5 bases from J, the gap between germline ends came to 13 bases. The CDR3 contains 13 residues. Germline loops: CDR1 SEHNR, CDR2 FQNEAQ (reference sequence). The CDR3 sequence is CASSLRRIHEQYF. CDR3 nucleotides: TGTGCCAGCAGCCTGCGACGCATCCACGAGCAGTACTTC.

This clonotype was observed a handful of times. J is TRBJ2-2 and V is TRBV19, with unresolved D. CDR3 length: 17 residues. V gave up 1 base and J gave up 1 base, with 13 bases separating them. From germline, CDR1 is LNHDA and CDR2 SQIVND (reference sequence). Written as DNA, the CDR3 is TGTGCCAGTAGTATAGTACGGATTTCACTGAACACCGGGGAGCTGTTTTTT. Translation: CASSIVRISLNTGELFF.

This clonotype has only a few counts. The V gene is TRBV4-3, the J gene TRBJ2-3; D might be TRBD1 (5 bases). The ends were cut back, 1 base at V and 4 bases at J, with 12 bases in the middle. CDR1 is LGHNA and CDR2 is YSLEER in the germline V gene. This CDR3 spans 15 amino acids. The CDR3 protein is CASSQGGLAADTQYF. The CDR3 DNA follows: TGCGCCAGCAGCCAAGGGGGCCTCGCCGCAGATACGCAGTATTTT.

The gene calls are TRBV7-9 and TRBJ1-6; 8 bases are shared with TRBD1. In germline, CDR1 is SEHNR, CDR2 FQNEAQ (reference sequence). The junction had 7 bases not matched to a gene; V was cut back by 5 bases and J by 7 bases. The CDR3 has 15 amino acids. CDR3 loop: CASSPRQGTNSPLHF. The CDR3, as DNA: TGTGCCAGCAGCCCAAGACAGGGGACGAATTCACCCCTCCACTTT.

The chain uses TRBV5-1 and TRBJ1-1, with TRBD1 as a possible D gene (5 bases). CDR1 is SGHRS, CDR2 YFSETQ, per germline. The CDR3 consists of 14 residues. Trimming cost V 3 bases and J 0 bases, with 9 bases left between them. The CDR3, as DNA: TGCGCCAGCAGCTATGGGACGGTGAACACTGAAGCTTTCTTT. This encodes CASSYGTVNTEAFF.

This clonotype was observed at least ten times. J is TRBJ2-2 and V is TRBV5-1, with D uncertain. In germline, CDR1 is SGHRS, CDR2 YFSETQ. The CDR3 contains 14 residues. Trimming removed 0 bases at V and 1 base at J, with 4 bases between. The CDR3 sequence: CASSLDRNTGELFF. For the CDR3, the DNA is TGCGCCAGCAGCTTGGATCGGAACACCGGGGAGCTGTTTTTT.

The chain is built from TRBV7-9 and TRBJ2-7; the match to TRBD1 covers 9 bases. The CDR3 length is 14 residues. Germline lookup yields CDR1 SEHNR and CDR2 FQNEAQ (reference sequence). V lost 5 bases to trimming and J lost 1 base; unmatched junction nucleotides: 3. CDR3 sequence: CASSQGQGSYEQYV. The CDR3 DNA is TGTGCCAGCAGCCAGGGACAGGGATCCTACGAGCAGTACGTC.

V is TRBV5-6 and J is TRBJ2-4; possible D gene TRBD1, 5 bases. Trimming cost V 4 bases and J 10 bases, with 15 bases left between them. CDR1 SGHDT and CDR2 YYEEEE come from the germline V gene. The CDR3 has 13 amino acids. As DNA, the CDR3 is TGTGCCAGCAGCGTGGTCAGGGAAGAGATTCAGTACTTC. This encodes CASSVVREEIQYF.

This clonotype was seen a handful of times. The rearrangement uses TRBV6-5 and TRBJ2-3, with 12 bases that match TRBD2. Germline values: CDR1 MNHEY, CDR2 SVGAGI. CDR3 length: 23 amino acids. J gave up 1 base and V 0 bases, and 20 bases lay outside the gene matches. The CDR3 region has the DNA TGTGCCAGCAGTTACTCCCCCCTAGCGGGGGGGCCAGGGGTAGAACGGCGCACAGATACGCAGTATTTT. Translating gives CASSYSPLAGGPGVERRTDTQYF.

This clonotype was seen repeatedly, ten times or more. This chain connects TRBV4-1 to TRBJ1-2, with D tentatively TRBD1 (5 bases). CDR3 length: 15 amino acids. Germline-derived CDR1 and CDR2 are MGHRA and YSYEKL. V dropped 0 bases and J dropped 6 bases, with 14 bases sitting between them. DNA for the CDR3: TGCGCCAGCAGCCAAGATAGCAGGGTCGTACATGGCTACACCTTC. Amino acid sequence: CASSQDSRVVHGYTF.

V and J are TRBV11-2 and TRBJ2-2; no clear D gene. The V end was cut by 0 bases, the J end by 7 bases, with 6 bases between. The CDR3 runs 13 residues. CDR1 and CDR2 (germline): SGHAT, FQNNGV. The CDR3 DNA reads as TGTGCCAGCAGCTTAGAGGTTTTCGGGGAGCTGTTTTTT. It yields the protein CASSLEVFGELFF.

V and J are TRBV6-6 and TRBJ2-7; 7 nucleotides align to TRBD2. Per germline, CDR1 MNHNY and CDR2 SVGAGI (reference sequence). The CDR3 is 13 residues long. With 6 bases clipped from V and 3 bases from J, the junction kept 5 bases outside the gene matches. The CDR3 DNA is TGTGCCAGCAGGGTGGGACTACTCTACGAGCAGTACGTC. Translating gives CASRVGLLYEQYV.

This clonotype appeared once. CDR3: CSAFRGDGTDTQYF. The CDR3 nucleotides are TGCAGTGCATTTAGGGGGGACGGCACAGATACGCAGTATTTT. V is TRBV20-1 and J is TRBJ2-3, with D possibly called TRBD1 or TRBD2 (6 bases each). The germline gives CDR1 DFQATT, CDR2 SNEGSKA (reference sequence). CDR3 length: 14 residues. With 6 bases removed from V and 1 base from J, the gap between germline ends came to 14 bases.

This clonotype appeared many times. As DNA, the CDR3 is TGTGCCAGCAGTTTAGATGGTACAGGGGGCAACGACGAGCAGTACGTC. Residues: CASSLDGTGGNDEQYV. The chain recombines TRBV12-3 or TRBV12-4 with TRBJ2-7, with 9 bases that match TRBD1. The CDR3 loop spans 16 amino acids. The junction had 9 bases not matched to a gene; V was cut back by 1 base and J by 5 bases.

The sample holds a few counts of this clonotype. This chain connects TRBV18 to TRBJ2-7, with D unresolved. Trimming shortened V by 0 bases and J by 4 bases, and 16 bases separated the two germline ends. The CDR3 is 16 residues long. Germline CDR1 KGHSH, CDR2 LQKENI. The CDR3 DNA follows: TGTGCCAGCTCACCACCGTGGGCGGCGATCCCGTACGAGCAGTACTTC. This encodes CASSPPWAAIPYEQYF.

The genes are TRBV2 and TRBJ1-4; D is uncertain. Germline CDR1 SNHLY, CDR2 FYNNEI. The CDR3 runs 14 residues. Trimming removed 4 bases from V and 4 bases from J, with 10 bases in between. This chain's CDR3 is CASSGPDGNEKLFF. Written as DNA, the CDR3 is TGTGCCAGCAGTGGACCAGACGGTAATGAAAAACTGTTTTTT.

This chain links TRBV12-3 or TRBV12-4 with TRBJ2-5; D unclear. This CDR3 is built from 14 residues. Deletions cut 6 bases from V and 2 bases from J, with 13 bases between. The CDR3 DNA reads TGTGCCAGCAGGGCCTCGGCGGTTCAAGAGACCCAGTACTTC. Protein product: CASRASAVQETQYF.

This chain connects TRBV2 to TRBJ2-5, with 7 bases identical to TRBD1. This CDR3 has 14 residues. V trimming: 4 bases; J trimming: 2 bases; junction bases outside the gene matches: 4. Germline V gene sequence: CDR1 SNHLY, CDR2 FYNNEI. This chain's CDR3 is CASSAWDRQETQYF. The DNA of the CDR3 is TGTGCCAGCAGTGCTTGGGACAGACAAGAGACCCAGTACTTC.

The genes are TRBV28 and TRBJ2-7, with D tentatively TRBD1 (6 bases). Germline V gene data show CDR1 as MDHEN and CDR2 as SYDVKM. This CDR3 has 12 amino acids. V lost 3 bases, J lost 12 bases, and 15 bases lay in between. The CDR3 DNA reads TGTGCCAGCAGTTTCAGTGGACAGAGGTTGTACGTC. As protein: CASSFSGQRLYV.

The V gene is TRBV4-3, the J gene TRBJ2-7; 7 positions agree with TRBD2. This CDR3 has 17 amino acids. Germline CDR1 reads LGHNA; CDR2 reads YSLEER. V shed 3 bases, J shed 3 bases, and the junction held 14 bases outside the gene matches. The CDR3 reads CASSQRRLLAENYEQYF. In nucleotides, the CDR3 is TGCGCCAGCAGCCAGCGCCGTTTGCTAGCGGAGAACTACGAGCAGTACTTC.

The gene calls are TRBV3-1 and TRBJ1-1; no definite D call. V lost 1 base and J lost 3, with 6 bases in between. Germline V gene data show CDR1 as LGHDT and CDR2 as YNNKEL (reference sequence). There are 13 residues in the CDR3. The CDR3 region has the DNA TGTGCCAGCAGCCAAGGCAGGCACACTGAAGCTTTCTTT. Translating it yields CASSQGRHTEAFF.

V gene TRBV7-2 combines with J gene TRBJ2-1; D is perhaps TRBD2 (7 bases). The ends were cut back, 5 bases at V and 5 bases at J, with 25 bases in the middle. In germline, CDR1 is SGHTA, CDR2 FQGNSA. This CDR3 is built from 18 residues. CDR3 in amino acids: CASSPSRGGANLNNEQFF. DNA for the CDR3: TGTGCCAGCAGCCCGTCGAGGGGGGGGGCGAATCTCAACAATGAGCAGTTCTTC.

This chain connects TRBV21-1 to TRBJ2-3; TRBD2, as called in the table, went unchecked against the DNA. TRBV21-1 is tagged as a pseudogene. The CDR3 has 13 amino acids. In nucleotides, the CDR3 is TGTGCCAGCAGCAAAGTCGGTGGCCGAGAGGGGTATTTT. This gives the protein CASSKVGGREGYF.

The chain has TRBV6-6 and TRBJ1-1; TRBD1 might be the D (5 bases). V shed 6 bases and J shed 4 bases, with 12 bases lying between them. This CDR3 region has 13 residues. The germline gives CDR1 MNHNY, CDR2 SVGAGI (reference sequence). The CDR3 region is CASRTDGGTEAFF. The CDR3 region has the DNA TGTGCCAGCAGGACCGATGGGGGCACTGAAGCTTTCTTT.

This clonotype was found a few times. The chain combines TRBV2 with TRBJ2-7; 11 bases agree with TRBD1. J lost 3 bases, V lost 5 bases, and 6 bases had no gene match. Germline CDR1 and CDR2: SNHLY and FYNNEI. This CDR3 region has 15 residues. CDR3 sequence (DNA): TGTGCCAGCAGTAGTCCCGGGACAGGGGGCTACGAGCAGTACGTC. Encoded protein: CASSSPGTGGYEQYV.

This clonotype was picked up a small number of times. This sequence joins TRBV3-1 and TRBJ2-7; the D gene could be TRBD1 or TRBD2 (5 bases each). The length of the CDR3 is 13 residues. Trimming cost V 4 bases and J 1 base, with 8 bases left between them. Germline V gene lookup returns CDR1 LGHDT and CDR2 YNNKEL (reference sequence). The CDR3 DNA reads TGTGCCAGCAGCCGGGACGAATCCTACGAGCAGTACTTC. Amino acids: CASSRDESYEQYF.

This chain joins TRBV5-1 and TRBJ2-5; 7 bases align to TRBD2. Trimming cost V 5 bases and J 5 bases; bases outside gene matches: 18. CDR1 SGHRS and CDR2 YFSETQ come from the germline V gene. The CDR3 consists of 17 residues. In DNA, the CDR3 is TGCGCCAGCAGGCGGTCAGTAGCGGGCCACGGGGGGGAGACCCAGTACTTC. Residues: CASRRSVAGHGGETQYF. Full variable domain (remainder filled in from reference TRBV5-1 and TRBJ2-5): KAGVTQTPRYLIKTRGQQVTLSCSPISGHRSVSWYQQTPGQGLQFLFEYFSETQRNKGNFPGRFSGRQFSNSRSEMNVSTLELGDSALYLCASRRSVAGHGGETQYFGPGTRLLVL.

V usage is TRBV15 and J usage is TRBJ1-6; tentative D call: TRBD1 (5 bases). Trimming shortened V by 1 base and J by 10 bases, and 14 bases separated the two germline ends. Germline lookup yields CDR1 LNHNV and CDR2 YYDKDF (reference sequence). The CDR3 is made up of 15 amino acids. Written as DNA, the CDR3 is TGTGCCACCAGCAGAGGTGAGGGGCTCGGATCACCCCTCCACTTT. Translation: CATSRGEGLGSPLHF.